The 6 T cell receptor beta chains presented below share a single source sample, sequenced in a study of T cell repertoires in cytomegalovirus infection. In TCRdb, the reads were re-called with MiXCR into one record per CDR3 protein. This repertoire shows some 240,000 distinct CDR3 sequences, about a sixth found once; its top ten account for around half. Material for sequencing was CD8+ T cells from PBMCs. Every receptor here comes from a human donor in good health (CMV status not recorded). Some clones in this sample may be carry-over from other donors' samples.

J is TRBJ1-4 and V is TRBV4-3, with TRBD1 matching over 10 bases. V trimming: 5 bases; J trimming: 6 bases; junction bases outside the gene matches: 6. CDR3 size: 15 residues. The germline V gene has CDR1 LGHNA and CDR2 YSLEER. The DNA for the CDR3 is TGCGCCAGCAGCTCTGACAGGGGGCCTGATGAAAAACTGTTTTTT. The encoded protein is CASSSDRGPDEKLFF.

This clonotype was recorded many times. The gene calls are TRBV7-2 and TRBJ2-7, with D unresolved. Trimming shortened V by 5 bases and J by 4 bases, and 12 bases separated the two germline ends. Germline values: CDR1 SGHTA, CDR2 FQGNSA. This CDR3 is 13 amino acids long. This CDR3 is CASSTPELYEQYF. CDR3 coding DNA: TGTGCCAGCAGCACACCAGAGCTGTACGAGCAGTACTTC.

This clonotype occurred many times. The V gene is TRBV14, the J gene TRBJ2-1; D unresolved. V gave up 0 bases and J gave up 7 bases, with 13 bases separating them. The CDR3 has 15 residues. Germline V gene data show CDR1 as SGHDN and CDR2 as FVKESK. Here the CDR3 DNA reads TGTGCCAGCAGCCAAGAATGGCCTCCTTGGAATGAGCAGTTCTTC. It codes for CASSQEWPPWNEQFF.

This clonotype occurred a few times. The chain couples TRBV6-6 to TRBJ2-6; 7 nucleotides match TRBD2. Germline V gene sequence: CDR1 MNHNY, CDR2 SVGAGI (reference sequence). The CDR3 totals 18 residues. V was pared by 5 bases and J by 0 bases, with 10 bases of the junction left unmatched. The CDR3 sequence: CASSKGGGLYSGANVLTF. CDR3 DNA: TGTGCCAGCAGTAAGGGCGGGGGTCTATACTCTGGGGCCAACGTCCTGACTTTC.

V gene TRBV5-1 combines with J gene TRBJ2-3; D call uncertain. Germline CDR1 and CDR2: SGHRS and YFSETQ. The ends were cut back, 4 bases at V and 2 bases at J, with 14 bases in the middle. The CDR3 extends over 15 amino acids. The CDR3 sequence is CASSADGYPTDTQYF. The CDR3 bases are TGCGCCAGCAGCGCGGACGGATACCCCACAGATACGCAGTATTTT.

This clonotype has a count of ten or more. The chain links TRBV11-2 to TRBJ2-5; no clear D gene. This CDR3 has 12 amino acids. Germline loops: CDR1 SGHAT, CDR2 FQNNGV. Trimming stripped 5 bases from V and 5 bases from J, with 9 bases between. The CDR3 sequence: CASSPPTETQYF. DNA of the CDR3: TGTGCCAGCAGCCCGCCGACGGAGACCCAGTACTTC.